This TCR beta chain appears in the sequencing data of a study of T cell responses to AZD1222 COVID-19 vaccine. Second-dose groups at about 4 or about 12 weeks were pooled. Per the germline V gene, CDR1 is LNHDA and CDR2 is SQIVND (reference sequence). This CDR3 comprises 15 residues. Trimming took 2 bases from V and 3 from J, leaving 11 bases between them. Whole-study results and caveats: Along spike, vaccine-associated CD4 TCRs were found throughout, with dominance at 160-218 and 743-854. Clonal diversity was possibly underestimated, and the donors were mostly white British, with more females. Recipients of AZD1222 seropositive at baseline numbered only 5 or 6.

Measured with immunoSEQ multiplex PCR; TCRdb has only the in-frame clones, and not every one. The sample shows about 99,000 clones, roughly 92% of them seen only once. A note on this clone: Its specificity is unknown.

This TCR derives from an adult who received the AZD1222 COVID-19 vaccine. Sequencing used peripheral blood, obtained 28 days after the second AZD1222 dose. The chain carries TRBV19 and TRBJ1-5; D is uncertain. CDR3 DNA sequence: TGTGCCAGTAGTATAATCCCAGGAGACAATCAGCCCCAGCATTTT. As protein: CASSIIPGDNQPQHF.